The 8 T cell receptor beta chains given below trace back to one sample, sequenced in a study of blood T cell repertoires in COVID-19. TCRdb's table, derived via immunoSEQ multiplex PCR, lists solely in-frame clones and lacks some. The sample yields about 140,000 clones, approximately 81% seen once. Sequenced sample: peripheral blood. These receptors all come from a human donor in a cohort sampled during active COVID-19.

CDR3: CASSEGSRYGYTF. CDR3 DNA sequence: TGCGCCAGCAGCGAGGGCTCTCGGTATGGCTACACCTTC. The V and J genes are TRBV5-1 and TRBJ1-2; D gene ambiguous. The ends were cut back, 4 bases at V and 5 bases at J, with 12 bases in the middle. The CDR3 extends over 13 amino acids. CDR1 SGHRS and CDR2 YFSETQ come from the germline V gene. The full variable domain, with the rest looked up from reference TRBV5-1 and TRBJ1-2, is KAGVTQTPRYLIKTRGQQVTLSCSPISGHRSVSWYQQTPGQGLQFLFEYFSETQRNKGNFPGRFSGRQFSNSRSEMNVSTLELGDSALYLCASSEGSRYGYTFGSGTRLTVV.

The rearrangement joins TRBV7-2 to TRBJ1-6; 7 nucleotides match TRBD1. The germline CDR1 and CDR2 sequences are SGHTA and FQGNSA. V shed 5 bases and J 0 bases; nucleotides not matched to a gene: 7. This CDR3 region has 17 residues. The CDR3 loop reads CASSPAGGSSYNSPLHF. The CDR3 bases are TGTGCCAGCAGCCCTGCAGGGGGGAGCTCCTATAATTCACCCCTCCACTTT.

The chain's CDR3 is CASSWGLAGGQYNEQFF. The CDR3 DNA sequence: TGTGCCAGCAGCTGGGGACTAGCGGGAGGCCAATACAATGAGCAGTTCTTC. The genes are TRBV5-4 and TRBJ2-1, with TRBD2 identical over 15 bases. The CDR3 is 17 residues long. After removal of 3 bases from V and 4 bases from J, the junction contained 5 bases not matched to a gene. Germline V gene lookup returns CDR1 SGHNT and CDR2 YYREEE (reference sequence).

In DNA form, the CDR3 reads TGTGCCAGCAGGGAGAGGACAGATACGCAGTATTTT. Translation: CASRERTDTQYF. This chain joins TRBV2 and TRBJ2-3; D is undetermined. Trimming left V 6 bases short and J 3 bases short, with 7 bases between. Germline assignment: CDR1 SNHLY and CDR2 FYNNEI. This CDR3 has 12 residues.

The count of this clone is one. The J gene is TRBJ1-2, the V gene TRBV6-6; 9 positions agree with TRBD1. The CDR3 covers 14 residues. Germline V gene data show CDR1 as MNHNY and CDR2 as SVGAGI (reference sequence). Trimming at V came to 6 bases and at J to 3 bases, leaving 5 bases not matched to a gene. The CDR3 coding sequence is TGTGCCAGCAGGGGACAGGGTGGGTACTATGGCTACACCTTC. It codes for CASRGQGGYYGYTF.

V and J are TRBV7-2 and TRBJ1-2; 9 bases map to TRBD1. This CDR3 comprises 14 residues. V dropped 2 bases and J dropped 6; count of bases not matched to a gene: 4. Germline-derived CDR1 and CDR2 are SGHTA and FQGNSA. The CDR3 DNA reads TGTGCCAGCAGCTTATACAGGGGGCTGGATGGCTACACCTTC. Translating gives CASSLYRGLDGYTF. The whole variable domain, filled in from reference TRBV7-2 and TRBJ1-2, reads GAGVSQSPSNKVTEKGKDVELRCDPISGHTALYWYRQSLGQGLEFLIYFQGNSAPDKSGLPSDRFSAERTGGSVSTLTIQRTQQEDSAVYLCASSLYRGLDGYTFGSGTRLTVV.

The V and J genes are TRBV29-1 and TRBJ1-2; D is possibly TRBD1 (6 bases). Per the germline V gene, CDR1 is SQVTM and CDR2 is ANQGSEA. With 3 bases removed from V and 0 bases from J, the gap between germline ends came to 8 bases. This CDR3 spans 13 amino acids. CDR3 bases: TGCAGCGTTGAGGGGGCTTCTAACTATGGCTACACCTTC. Translated: CSVEGASNYGYTF.

This clone occurred once. The chain carries TRBV6-2 or TRBV6-3 and TRBJ2-7; TRBD2 might be the D (5 bases). Germline assignment: CDR1 MNHEY and CDR2 SVGEGT. The CDR3 length is 15 residues. V lost 2 bases and J lost 2, with 13 bases in between. The CDR3 DNA follows: TGTGCCAGCAGTTACCGGGGATCCCTTACCTACGAGCAGTACTTC. Translating gives CASSYRGSLTYEQYF.